The 3 T cell receptor beta chains presented below share a single source sample, sequenced in a study of blood T cell repertoires in COVID-19. The data were produced by immunoSEQ multiplex PCR, yet TCRdb's version contains in-frame clones alone and is incomplete. The table lists over 10,000 clones, approximately 80% of them singletons. The specimen sequenced was peripheral blood. The receptors stem from an elderly man with acute or convalescent COVID-19.

This clone was detected once. The CDR3 here is CASKMDRGLTDTQYF. In DNA, the CDR3 is TGTGCCAGCAAGATGGACAGGGGTTTGACAGATACGCAGTATTTT. The rearrangement links TRBV2 to TRBJ2-3, with 9 bases lining up with TRBD1. The CDR3 is 15 amino acids. Losses at the gene ends were 7 bases for V and 3 bases for J; bases not matched to a gene: 8. The germline gives CDR1 SNHLY, CDR2 FYNNEI.

The chain uses TRBV6-1 and TRBJ2-3, with 11 positions matching TRBD2. Trimming took 2 bases from V and 5 from J; bases not matched to a gene: 9. The CDR3 has 17 residues. The germline V gene encodes CDR1 MNHNS and CDR2 SASEGT. The CDR3 bases are TGTGCCAGCAGTGAAACAACTAGCGGGGGCCCCCGAGATACGCAGTATTTT. Translation: CASSETTSGGPRDTQYF.

This chain links TRBV5-1 with TRBJ2-3, with 7 bases lining up with TRBD2. Germline-derived CDR1 and CDR2 are SGHRS and YFSETQ. This CDR3 comprises 14 residues. V shed 3 bases, J shed 1 base, and the junction held 2 bases outside the gene matches. Here the CDR3 reads CASSWAGGTDTQYF. CDR3 nucleotides: TGCGCCAGCAGCTGGGCGGGGGGCACAGATACGCAGTATTTT.